This entry concerns a single TCR beta chain. Assay: immunoSEQ multiplex PCR; the TCRdb copy retains only in-frame clones and omits some. The table has 40,000 to 60,000 clones, about 87% seen once. These data are taken from a study of OX40 agonist ivuxolimab in advanced cancers. The CDR3 is made up of 15 amino acids. V shed 2 bases and J shed 6 bases, with 17 bases lying between them. Germline loops: CDR1 MDHEN, CDR2 SYDVKM. The chain combines TRBV28 with TRBJ2-7; D is possibly TRBD1 (6 bases). This TCR was recovered from an adult with an advanced solid tumor such as melanoma, head and neck, liver or kidney cancer. Sequencing was performed on CD4+ or CD8+ T cells sorted from blood, taken in a trial of the OX40 agonist ivuxolimab. Written as DNA, the CDR3 is TGTGCCAGCAGTTTAAGAGGGGGAATGTGGTTCGAGCAGTACTTC. Protein: CASSLRGGMWFEQYF.